A selection of T cell receptor beta chains follows, all from one sample in a study of T cells in Graves' hyperthyroidism and ophthalmopathy. Each CDR3 protein gets one entry after TCRdb re-called the multiplex PCR reads with MiXCR. The repertoire holds more than 300,000 distinct CDR3 sequences, with over 11% as singletons. Sample: blood. Receptor source: a woman in her 30s with Graves' hyperthyroidism. The CDR3 runs from the conserved cysteine through the conserved F or W. Fields, in order: D gene, clone size, J gene, CDR3 length, V gene, CDR3 protein, CDR3 DNA. D genes are given only for firm matches. Expanded clones are given a class, and other clones once, few, many or no size at all.

TRBD2 | few | TRBJ2-7 | 14 | TRBV10-3 | CAIAGTSTSHEQYF | TGTGCCATAGCCGGGACTAGCACCTCTCACGAGCAGTACTTC
NA | many | TRBJ1-4 | 16 | TRBV12-3/TRBV12-4 | CASSLARGTTNEKLFF | TGTGCCAGCAGTTTAGCGCGCGGGACAACTAATGAAAAACTGTTTTTT
NA | NA | TRBJ1-2 | 15 | TRBV18 | CASSPLDRLLYGYTF | TGTGCCAGCTCACCGTTAGACCGTTTACTCTATGGCTACACCTTC
TRBD2 | NA | TRBJ2-1 | 16 | TRBV5-6 | CASSGIPGLAYNEQFF | TGTGCCAGCAGCGGAATACCGGGACTAGCGTACAATGAGCAGTTCTTC
TRBD2 | many | TRBJ2-7 | 13 | TRBV2 | CASNRGTSNEQYF | TGTGCCAGCAATCGGGGGACTAGTAACGAGCAGTACTTC
NA | many | TRBJ1-2 | 16 | TRBV28 | CASSFGREVRLYGYTF | TGTGCCAGCAGTTTTGGCCGGGAAGTACGGCTCTATGGCTACACCTTC
NA | NA | TRBJ2-1 | 12 | TRBV5-6 | CASSLARRAPFF | TGTGCCAGCAGCTTGGCCCGGAGGGCCCCGTTCTTC
NA | few | TRBJ2-2 | 13 | TRBV11-3 | CASSLDPVGELFF | TGTGCCAGCAGCTTAGACCCTGTCGGGGAGCTGTTTTTT
NA | many | TRBJ2-3 | 11 | TRBV2 | CASSATDTQYF | TGTGCCAGCAGTGCCACAGATACGCAGTATTTT
NA | many | TRBJ1-4 | 18 | TRBV7-8 | CASSLAYRAGTTNEKLFF | TGTGCCAGCAGCTTAGCCTACAGGGCAGGAACAACTAATGAAAAACTGTTTTTT
NA | many | TRBJ1-6 | 13 | TRBV6-1 | CASMGGRNSPLHF | TGTGCCAGCATGGGGGGAAGGAATTCACCCCTCCACTTT
TRBD1 | many | TRBJ1-4 | 15 | TRBV2 | CASRDLGQGNEKLFF | TGTGCCAGCAGAGACCTGGGACAGGGAAATGAAAAACTGTTTTTT
NA | NA | TRBJ1-4 | 20 | TRBV12-3/TRBV12-4 | CASSLRRGGGLLVTNEKLFF | TGTGCCAGCAGTTTACGCCGAGGGGGGGGCCTCCTTGTAACTAATGAAAAACTGTTTTTT
NA | many | TRBJ2-7 | 13 | TRBV6-2/TRBV6-3 | CASSYIAAAEQYF | TGTGCCAGCAGTTACATCGCAGCTGCCGAGCAGTACTTC
TRBD2 | NA | TRBJ2-1 | 16 | TRBV20-1 | CSASRITSGATWEQFF | TGCAGTGCTAGTAGGATCACTAGCGGGGCGACTTGGGAGCAGTTCTTC
NA | few | TRBJ2-1 | 14 | TRBV7-9 | CASSQDGSPSEQFF | TGTGCCAGCAGCCAGGACGGATCCCCCAGCGAGCAGTTCTTC
NA | many | TRBJ1-5 | 12 | TRBV25-1 | CASSMRVGPQHF | TGTGCCAGCAGTATGCGCGTCGGGCCCCAGCATTTT
NA | many | TRBJ1-5 | 16 | TRBV4-1 | CASSQGRGGLNQPQHF | TGCGCCAGCAGCCAAGGGCGGGGAGGCCTCAATCAGCCCCAGCATTTT
NA | many | TRBJ1-1 | 15 | TRBV30 | CAWSPYSSGFTEAFF | TGTGCCTGGAGTCCCTATTCCTCGGGGTTCACTGAAGCTTTCTTT
TRBD1 | many | TRBJ2-7 | 15 | TRBV2 | CASRPGQGIPYEQYF | TGTGCCAGCAGACCCGGACAGGGGATTCCCTACGAGCAGTACTTC
NA | many | TRBJ1-1 | 12 | TRBV20-1 | CSRNRAGPEAFF | TGCAGTAGGAACAGGGCTGGACCTGAAGCTTTCTTT
NA | many | TRBJ2-2 | 12 | TRBV20-1 | CSARGRTGELFF | TGCAGTGCTAGAGGGCGGACCGGGGAGCTGTTTTTT
NA | many | TRBJ2-1 | 13 | TRBV11-2 | CASSLVLRDEQFF | TGTGCCAGCAGCCTAGTTCTCAGGGATGAGCAGTTCTTC
NA | many | TRBJ2-1 | 14 | TRBV12-3/TRBV12-4 | CASSYEGGLDEQFF | TGTGCCAGTAGTTATGAGGGAGGTTTAGATGAGCAGTTCTTC
NA | NA | TRBJ2-7 | 11 | TRBV6-2/TRBV6-3 | CASKNVYEQYF | TGTGCCAGCAAGAACGTCTACGAGCAGTACTTC